The entry that follows covers one T cell receptor beta chain sequence. This CDR3 is built from 18 residues. The J segment lost 4 bases and the V segment lost 3 bases, leaving 15 bases of the junction unmatched. Germline V gene sequence: CDR1 SGHRS, CDR2 YFSETQ. Vbeta (60) and Jbeta (13) primers were used in the PCR. Sequencing used immunoSEQ multiplex PCR; TCRdb keeps in-frame clones, though not all of them. This sample yields 150,000 to 200,000 clones, of which approximately 81% are seen a single time; around 0.41% belongs to the top ten. The data stem from a study of cytomegalovirus exposure and HLA in healthy donors.

The receptor comes from a boy between 2 and 10 years old in good health and CMV-seronegative. The chain recombines TRBV5-1 with TRBJ1-2; 10 bases are a match to TRBD1. The sample comprised PBMCs. Written as DNA, the CDR3 is TGCGCCAGCAGCTCTACCTCCGGGACAGGGGTTACGATCTATGGCTACACCTTC. Its protein is CASSSTSGTGVTIYGYTF. Drawing the rest from reference TRBV5-1 and TRBJ1-2, the complete variable domain is KAGVTQTPRYLIKTRGQQVTLSCSPISGHRSVSWYQQTPGQGLQFLFEYFSETQRNKGNFPGRFSGRQFSNSRSEMNVSTLELGDSALYLCASSSTSGTGVTIYGYTFGSGTRLTVV.